The 14 T cell receptor beta chains below were found in one sample sequenced in a study of CD8+CD57+ T cells in acquired aplastic anemia. Template material for TCR beta VDJ and CDR3 profiling consisted of genomic DNA. TCRdb itself ran the reads through MiXCR, one entry per CDR3 protein. This sample has about 190,000 distinct CDR3 sequences, with less than 70% found just once. Sequences were obtained from sorted CD4+, CD8+, or CD8+CD57+ T cells (not recorded which) from PBMCs. These receptors were collected from a human donor in good health, serving as a control.

The V call is TRBV7-9, the J call TRBJ1-1; 8 bases are shared with TRBD1. The CDR3 consists of 16 residues. V was clipped by 1 base and J by 3 bases; unmatched bases: 7. CDR1 and CDR2 (germline): SEHNR, FQNEAQ (reference sequence). CDR3 sequence (DNA): TGTGCCAGCAGCTTAGGGACAGGGACGGGGGACACTGAAGCTTTCTTT. Its protein is CASSLGTGTGDTEAFF.

The chain uses TRBV11-2 and TRBJ1-2; 9 positions agree with TRBD1. The ends lost 5 bases at V and 8 bases at J; junction bases unmatched: 12. The germline V gene has CDR1 SGHAT and CDR2 FQNNGV. This CDR3 is built from 15 residues. CDR3 residues: CASSRGTGRSEGYTF. CDR3 bases: TGTGCCAGCAGCCGGGGGACAGGGAGGAGCGAGGGCTACACCTTC.

This chain uses TRBV27 with TRBJ1-3, with TRBD1 matching 9 bases. CDR1 MNHEY and CDR2 SMNVEV come from the germline V gene (reference sequence). The CDR3 spans 16 residues. V gave up 8 bases and J gave up 3 bases; unmatched junction bases: 11. DNA of the CDR3: TGTGCCAGCGCCTGGACAGGGGAGAGTGTTGGAAACACCATATATTTT. This gives the protein CASAWTGESVGNTIYF.

The V call is TRBV19, the J call TRBJ1-2, with unresolved D. Germline V gives CDR1 LNHDA, CDR2 SQIVND (reference sequence). The ends were cut back, 2 bases at V and 7 bases at J, with 8 bases in the middle. The CDR3 loop spans 12 amino acids. The CDR3 loop is CASSIRQAGYTF. Here the CDR3 DNA reads TGTGCCAGTAGTATACGGCAGGCTGGCTACACCTTC.

The chain couples TRBV6-1 to TRBJ2-5, with D perhaps matching TRBD1 or TRBD2 (5 bases each). Trimming pared 4 bases from V and 5 bases from J, leaving 11 bases between. This CDR3 has 13 amino acids. CDR1 is MNHNS and CDR2 is SASEGT in the germline V gene. CDR3 bases: TGTGCCAGCAGTGGGGACGGCTGGGAGACCCAGTACTTC. Translation gives CASSGDGWETQYF.

This clonotype was seen only once. The chain joins TRBV9 to TRBJ1-2; unclear D gene. The germline V gene encodes CDR1 SGDLS and CDR2 YYNGEE. V was cut by 0 bases and J by 5 bases, with 8 bases left in between. The CDR3 has 13 residues. The CDR3 region has the DNA TGTGCCAGCAGCGTAGACGGCACGTATGGCTACACCTTC. Protein product: CASSVDGTYGYTF. The whole variable domain, filled in from reference TRBV9 and TRBJ1-2, reads DSGVTQTPKHLITATGQRVTLRCSPRSGDLSVYWYQQSLDQGLQFLIQYYNGEERAKGNILERFSAQQFPDLHSELNLSSLELGDSALYFCASSVDGTYGYTFGSGTRLTVV.

V is TRBV6-1 and J is TRBJ1-5, with TRBD1 identical over 7 bases. The ends lost 4 bases at V and 14 bases at J; junction bases unmatched: 14. CDR3 size: 14 residues. CDR1 is MNHNS and CDR2 is SASEGT in the germline V gene. CDR3 nucleotide sequence: TGTGCCAGCAGTGTGGAGGGGGCAGGGTACTACGAGCATTTT. It is translated as CASSVEGAGYYEHF.

This clonotype was seen repeatedly, ten times or more. The chain links TRBV2 to TRBJ1-2; 12 bases are a match to TRBD1. Germline assignment: CDR1 SNHLY and CDR2 FYNNEI. V shed 6 bases, J shed 8 bases, and the junction held 7 bases outside the gene matches. This CDR3 spans 14 amino acids. The CDR3 sequence is CASRGQGAPWGYTF. The CDR3 region has the DNA TGTGCCAGCAGGGGACAGGGGGCGCCTTGGGGCTACACCTTC.

The V call is TRBV7-3, the J call TRBJ2-1; 9 positions agree with TRBD2. Germline V gene sequence: CDR1 SGHTA, CDR2 FQGTGA. The CDR3 sequence is 16 residues long. Trimming took 5 bases from V and 0 from J; bases not matched to a gene: 5. The CDR3 DNA follows: TGTGCCAGCAGCATTAGCGGGGGTAGCTCCTACAATGAGCAGTTCTTC. Residues: CASSISGGSSYNEQFF.

The V call is TRBV10-3, the J call TRBJ1-1; TRBD1 agrees at 9 bases. The CDR3 is 15 residues long. The germline V gene encodes CDR1 ENHRY and CDR2 SYGVKD. V trimming: 6 bases; J trimming: 1 base; junction bases outside the gene matches: 6. The CDR3 coding sequence is TGTGCCATCAGGGAAAGGACAGGGGAGAACACTGAAGCTTTCTTT. Protein: CAIRERTGENTEAFF.

The table lists this clonotype with many counts. V is TRBV6-5 and J is TRBJ1-1, with no clear D. Per the germline V gene, CDR1 is MNHEY and CDR2 is SVGAGI. V lost 0 bases to trimming and J lost 0 bases, with 14 bases between them. The CDR3 runs to 17 residues. In DNA form, the CDR3 reads TGTGCCAGCAGTTACTCAAGCGTAGGAGGGATGAACACTGAAGCTTTCTTT. As protein: CASSYSSVGGMNTEAFF.

CDR3 sequence: CASRGGQVNRPQYF. In DNA, the CDR3 is TGTGCCAGTAGGGGGGGCCAGGTAAATCGGCCCCAGTATTTT. V and J are TRBV19 and TRBJ1-5; perhaps D is TRBD1 or TRBD2 (6 bases each). Judging by the DNA end, TRBJ2-3 fits better; the J call may be wrong. Germline CDR1 reads LNHDA; CDR2 reads SQIVND (reference sequence). This CDR3 is built from 14 residues.

This clonotype was seen at least ten times. The V call is TRBV9, the J call TRBJ2-3; 9 nucleotides agree with TRBD1. From germline, CDR1 is SGDLS and CDR2 YYNGEE. The CDR3 extends over 17 amino acids. V lost 1 base, J lost 3 bases, and 9 bases stayed unmatched. In DNA form, the CDR3 reads TGTGCCAGCAGCGTAACCCCACAGGGGGCGCAGACAGATACGCAGTATTTT. Its translation: CASSVTPQGAQTDTQYF.

The table lists this clonotype with many counts. The chain combines TRBV2 with TRBJ1-2, with 9 bases fitting TRBD1. The CDR3 loop spans 16 amino acids. Germline-derived CDR1 and CDR2 are SNHLY and FYNNEI. Trimming at V came to 0 bases and at J to 4 bases, leaving 6 bases not matched to a gene. The CDR3, as DNA: TGTGCCAGCAGTGAAGCGCTCGGGACAGGGAGCTATGGCTACACCTTC. It translates to CASSEALGTGSYGYTF. Full variable domain (missing parts from reference TRBV2 and TRBJ1-2): EPEVTQTPSHQVTQMGQEVILRCVPISNHLYFYWYRQILGQKVEFLVSFYNNEISEKSEIFDDQFSVERPDGSNFTLKIRSTKLEDSAMYFCASSEALGTGSYGYTFGSGTRLTVV.